This T cell receptor (beta chain) appears in the sequencing data of a study of T cell responses to AZD1222 COVID-19 vaccine. Study conclusions and caveats: Females made up more of the donors, who were largely white British, and clonal diversity may have come out too low. Regions left unmutated in variants are reportedly the target of nearly half of spike-specific TCRs.

Trimming removed 3 bases at V and 8 bases at J, with 13 bases between. This CDR3 is built from 13 residues. The germline V gene encodes CDR1 MDHEN and CDR2 SYDVKM. As for this clone: What it recognizes is unknown.

The protocol was immunoSEQ multiplex PCR, while the TCRdb copy is restricted to in-frame clones and leaves out a portion. The table has around 140,000 clones, less than 95% seen once. Source: peripheral blood, taken 28 days after the second dose of the MenACWY control vaccine. The chain couples TRBV28 to TRBJ1-2; D unclear. The clonotype comes from an adult who received the MenACWY meningococcal vaccine as a control. This CDR3 reads CASSFVRTSGYTF. The DNA of the CDR3 is TGTGCCAGCAGTTTTGTTAGGACTAGCGGCTACACCTTC.